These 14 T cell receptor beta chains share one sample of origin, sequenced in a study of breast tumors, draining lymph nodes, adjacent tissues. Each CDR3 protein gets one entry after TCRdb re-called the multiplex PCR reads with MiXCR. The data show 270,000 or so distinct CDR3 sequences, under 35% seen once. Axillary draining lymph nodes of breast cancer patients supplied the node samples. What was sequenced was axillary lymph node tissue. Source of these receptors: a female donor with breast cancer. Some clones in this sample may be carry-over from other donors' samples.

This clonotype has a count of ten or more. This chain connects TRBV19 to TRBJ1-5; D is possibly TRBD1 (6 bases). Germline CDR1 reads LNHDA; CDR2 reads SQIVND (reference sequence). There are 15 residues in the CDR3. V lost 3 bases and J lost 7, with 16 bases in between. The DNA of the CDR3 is TGTGCCAGTAGTATTAGTTGGGGGCCGGAACAGCCCCAGCATTTT. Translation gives CASSISWGPEQPQHF.

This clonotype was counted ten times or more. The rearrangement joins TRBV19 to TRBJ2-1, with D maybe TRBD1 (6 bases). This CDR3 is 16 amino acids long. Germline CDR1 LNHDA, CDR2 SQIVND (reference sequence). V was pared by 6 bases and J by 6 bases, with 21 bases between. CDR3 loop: CASSAGLLGTINEQFF. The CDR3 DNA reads TGTGCCAGTAGCGCCGGACTCTTGGGGACAATCAATGAGCAGTTCTTC.

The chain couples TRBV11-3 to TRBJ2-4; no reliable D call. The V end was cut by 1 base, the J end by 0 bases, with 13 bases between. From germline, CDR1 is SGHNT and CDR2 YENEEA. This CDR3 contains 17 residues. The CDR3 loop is CASSLVVSALAKNIQYF. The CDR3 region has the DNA TGTGCCAGCAGCTTAGTTGTCTCAGCTCTAGCCAAAAACATTCAGTACTTC.

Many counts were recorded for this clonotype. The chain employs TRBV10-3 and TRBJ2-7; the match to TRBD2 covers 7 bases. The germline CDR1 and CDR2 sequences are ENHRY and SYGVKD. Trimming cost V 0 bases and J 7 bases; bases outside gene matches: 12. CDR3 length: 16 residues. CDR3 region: CAISESGRGRTGEQYF. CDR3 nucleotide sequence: TGTGCCATCAGTGAGTCGGGGAGGGGAAGGACTGGGGAGCAGTACTTC.

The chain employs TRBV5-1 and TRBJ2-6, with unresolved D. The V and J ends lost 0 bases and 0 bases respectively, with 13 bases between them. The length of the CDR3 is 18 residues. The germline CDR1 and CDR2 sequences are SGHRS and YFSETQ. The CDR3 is CASSLEGVMPSGANVLTF. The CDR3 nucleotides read TGCGCCAGCAGCTTGGAGGGCGTGATGCCCTCTGGGGCCAACGTCCTGACTTTC.

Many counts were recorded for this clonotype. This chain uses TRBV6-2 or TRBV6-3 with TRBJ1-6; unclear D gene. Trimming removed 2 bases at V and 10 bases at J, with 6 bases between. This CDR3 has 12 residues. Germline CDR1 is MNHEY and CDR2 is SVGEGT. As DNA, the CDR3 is TGTGCCAGCAGTTACGGATCCTCACCCCTCCACTTT. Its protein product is CASSYGSSPLHF.

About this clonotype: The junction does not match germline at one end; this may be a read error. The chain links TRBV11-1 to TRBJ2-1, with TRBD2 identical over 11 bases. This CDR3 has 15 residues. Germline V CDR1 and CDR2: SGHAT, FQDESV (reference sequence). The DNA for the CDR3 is TGTGCCAGCAGTTTTAGCGGGAGGGAATACAATGAGCGGTTCTTC. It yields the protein CASSFSGREYNERFF.

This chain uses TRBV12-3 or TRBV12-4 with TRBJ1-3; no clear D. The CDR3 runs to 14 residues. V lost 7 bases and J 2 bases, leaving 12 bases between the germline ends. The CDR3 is CASTDHKTGNTIYF. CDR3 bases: TGTGCCAGCACCGACCACAAAACTGGAAACACCATATATTTT.

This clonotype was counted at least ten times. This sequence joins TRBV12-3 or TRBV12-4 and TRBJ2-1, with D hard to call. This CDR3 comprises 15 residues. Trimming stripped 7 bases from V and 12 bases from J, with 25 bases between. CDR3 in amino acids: CASNPRTDGKRVQFF. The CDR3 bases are TGTGCCAGCAATCCGCGGACGGACGGAAAAAGGGTGCAGTTCTTC.

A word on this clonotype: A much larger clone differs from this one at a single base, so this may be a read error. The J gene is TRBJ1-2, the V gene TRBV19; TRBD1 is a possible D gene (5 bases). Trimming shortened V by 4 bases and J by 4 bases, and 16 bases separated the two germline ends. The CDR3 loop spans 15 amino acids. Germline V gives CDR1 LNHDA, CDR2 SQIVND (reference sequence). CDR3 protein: CASSTPGRDIYGYTF. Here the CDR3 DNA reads TGTGCCAGTAGTACACCGGGACGGGATATCTATGGCTACACCTTC.

The CDR3 here is CASSVPLSGGADGEQFF. The CDR3 DNA follows: TGTGCCAGCAGCGTCCCACTGAGCGGGGGGGCTGACGGTGAGCAGTTCTTC. The rearrangement uses TRBV9 and TRBJ2-1; 10 positions agree with TRBD2. Germline CDR1 and CDR2: SGDLS and YYNGEE. The CDR3 consists of 17 residues. The V gene end was trimmed by 2 bases and the J gene end by 9 bases; junction bases not matched to a gene: 14. The whole variable domain, filled in from reference TRBV9 and TRBJ2-1, reads DSGVTQTPKHLITATGQRVTLRCSPRSGDLSVYWYQQSLDQGLQFLIQYYNGEERAKGNILERFSAQQFPDLHSELNLSSLELGDSALYFCASSVPLSGGADGEQFFGPGTRLTVL.

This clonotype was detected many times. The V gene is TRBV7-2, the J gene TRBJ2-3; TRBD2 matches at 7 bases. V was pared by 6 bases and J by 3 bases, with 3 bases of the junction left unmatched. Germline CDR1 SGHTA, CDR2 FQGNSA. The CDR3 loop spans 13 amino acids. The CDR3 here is CASRVGGTDTQYF. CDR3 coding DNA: TGTGCCAGCAGGGTGGGGGGGACAGATACGCAGTATTTT.

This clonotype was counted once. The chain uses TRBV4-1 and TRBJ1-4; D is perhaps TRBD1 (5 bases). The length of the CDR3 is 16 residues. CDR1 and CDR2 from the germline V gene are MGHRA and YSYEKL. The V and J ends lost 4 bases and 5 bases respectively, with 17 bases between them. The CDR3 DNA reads TGCGCCAGCAGCCGGGGACTAGCGGGCTACAATGAAAAACTGTTTTTT. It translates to CASSRGLAGYNEKLFF.

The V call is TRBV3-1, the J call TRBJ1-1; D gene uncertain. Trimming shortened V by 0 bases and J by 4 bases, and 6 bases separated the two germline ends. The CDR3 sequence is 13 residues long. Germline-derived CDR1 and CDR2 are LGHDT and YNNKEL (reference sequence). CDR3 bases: TGTGCCAGCAGCCAAGAGGGCGGCACTGAAGCTTTCTTT. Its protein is CASSQEGGTEAFF.